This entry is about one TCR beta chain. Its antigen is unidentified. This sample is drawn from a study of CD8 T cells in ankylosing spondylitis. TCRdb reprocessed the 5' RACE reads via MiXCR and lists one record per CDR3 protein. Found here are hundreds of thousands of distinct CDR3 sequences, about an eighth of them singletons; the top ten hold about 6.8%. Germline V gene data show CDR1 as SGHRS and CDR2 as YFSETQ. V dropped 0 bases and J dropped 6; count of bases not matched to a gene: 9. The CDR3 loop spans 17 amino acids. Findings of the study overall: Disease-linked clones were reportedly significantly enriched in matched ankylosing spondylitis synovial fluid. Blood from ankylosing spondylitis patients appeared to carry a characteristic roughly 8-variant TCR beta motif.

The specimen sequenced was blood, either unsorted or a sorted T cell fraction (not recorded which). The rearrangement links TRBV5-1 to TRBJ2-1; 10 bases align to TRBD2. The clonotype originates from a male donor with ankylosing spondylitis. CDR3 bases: TGCGCCAGCAGCTTGGTTCCTAGCGGGAGTCGGGGCAATGAGCAGTTCTTC. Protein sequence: CASSLVPSGSRGNEQFF.